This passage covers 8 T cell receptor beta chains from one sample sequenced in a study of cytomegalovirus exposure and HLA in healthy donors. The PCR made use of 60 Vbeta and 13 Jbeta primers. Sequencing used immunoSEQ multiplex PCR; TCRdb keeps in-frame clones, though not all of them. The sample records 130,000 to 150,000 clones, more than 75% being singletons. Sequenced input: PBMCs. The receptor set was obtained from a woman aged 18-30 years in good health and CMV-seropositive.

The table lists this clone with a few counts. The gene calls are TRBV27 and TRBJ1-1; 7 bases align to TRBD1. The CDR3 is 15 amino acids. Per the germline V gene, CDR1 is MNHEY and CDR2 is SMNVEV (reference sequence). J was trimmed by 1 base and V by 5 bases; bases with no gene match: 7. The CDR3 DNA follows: TGTGCCAGCAGTCACCAGACAGGGAAGAACACTGAAGCTTTCTTT. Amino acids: CASSHQTGKNTEAFF.

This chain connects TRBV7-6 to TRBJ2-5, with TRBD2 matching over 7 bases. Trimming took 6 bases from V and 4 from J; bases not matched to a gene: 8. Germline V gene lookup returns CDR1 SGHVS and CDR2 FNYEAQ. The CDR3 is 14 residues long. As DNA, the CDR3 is TGTGCCAGCAGTCTCAGTCCGGGGGGAGAGACCCAGTACTTC. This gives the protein CASSLSPGGETQYF.

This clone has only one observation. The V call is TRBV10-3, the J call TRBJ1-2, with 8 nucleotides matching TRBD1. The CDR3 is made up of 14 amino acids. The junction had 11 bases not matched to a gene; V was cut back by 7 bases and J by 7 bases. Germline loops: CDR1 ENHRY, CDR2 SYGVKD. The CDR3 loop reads CAITGNTGGSGYTF. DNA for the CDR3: TGTGCCATCACCGGGAATACAGGGGGATCTGGCTACACCTTC.

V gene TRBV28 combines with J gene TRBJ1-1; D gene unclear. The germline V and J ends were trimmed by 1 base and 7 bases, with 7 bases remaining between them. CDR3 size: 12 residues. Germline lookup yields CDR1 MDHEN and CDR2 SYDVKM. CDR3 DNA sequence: TGTGCCAGCAGTTTATCTGGGCTTGAAGCTTTCTTT. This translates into CASSLSGLEAFF.

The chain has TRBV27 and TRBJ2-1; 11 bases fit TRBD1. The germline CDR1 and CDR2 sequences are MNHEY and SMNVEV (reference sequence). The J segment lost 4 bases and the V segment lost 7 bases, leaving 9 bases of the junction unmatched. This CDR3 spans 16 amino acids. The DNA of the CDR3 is TGTGCCAGCATCCCCAGCGGACAGGGGGCATACAATGAGCAGTTCTTC. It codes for CASIPSGQGAYNEQFF.

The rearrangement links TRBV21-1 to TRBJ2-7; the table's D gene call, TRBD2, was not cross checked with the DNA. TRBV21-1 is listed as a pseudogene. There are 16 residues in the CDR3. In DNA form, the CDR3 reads TGTGCCAGCAGCAAAGCCTTCGGGACTAGCGGTTACGAGCAGTACTTC. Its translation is CASSKAFGTSGYEQYF.

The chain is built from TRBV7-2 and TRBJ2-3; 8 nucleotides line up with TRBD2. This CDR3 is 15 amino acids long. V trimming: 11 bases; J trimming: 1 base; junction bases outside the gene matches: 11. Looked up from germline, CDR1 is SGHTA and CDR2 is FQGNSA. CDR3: CAGGERGIGTDTQYF. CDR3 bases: TGTGCCGGGGGGGAGCGGGGGATCGGCACAGATACGCAGTATTTT.

CDR3 nucleotide sequence: TGTGCCAGCCGGGGGGGACCTAATGAAAAACTGTTTTTT. Its translation is CASRGGPNEKLFF. The chain links TRBV6-1 to TRBJ1-4; maybe TRBD1 (5 bases). This CDR3 contains 13 residues. V lost 8 bases, J lost 3 bases, and 10 bases lay in between. Germline CDR1 reads MNHNS; CDR2 reads SASEGT.